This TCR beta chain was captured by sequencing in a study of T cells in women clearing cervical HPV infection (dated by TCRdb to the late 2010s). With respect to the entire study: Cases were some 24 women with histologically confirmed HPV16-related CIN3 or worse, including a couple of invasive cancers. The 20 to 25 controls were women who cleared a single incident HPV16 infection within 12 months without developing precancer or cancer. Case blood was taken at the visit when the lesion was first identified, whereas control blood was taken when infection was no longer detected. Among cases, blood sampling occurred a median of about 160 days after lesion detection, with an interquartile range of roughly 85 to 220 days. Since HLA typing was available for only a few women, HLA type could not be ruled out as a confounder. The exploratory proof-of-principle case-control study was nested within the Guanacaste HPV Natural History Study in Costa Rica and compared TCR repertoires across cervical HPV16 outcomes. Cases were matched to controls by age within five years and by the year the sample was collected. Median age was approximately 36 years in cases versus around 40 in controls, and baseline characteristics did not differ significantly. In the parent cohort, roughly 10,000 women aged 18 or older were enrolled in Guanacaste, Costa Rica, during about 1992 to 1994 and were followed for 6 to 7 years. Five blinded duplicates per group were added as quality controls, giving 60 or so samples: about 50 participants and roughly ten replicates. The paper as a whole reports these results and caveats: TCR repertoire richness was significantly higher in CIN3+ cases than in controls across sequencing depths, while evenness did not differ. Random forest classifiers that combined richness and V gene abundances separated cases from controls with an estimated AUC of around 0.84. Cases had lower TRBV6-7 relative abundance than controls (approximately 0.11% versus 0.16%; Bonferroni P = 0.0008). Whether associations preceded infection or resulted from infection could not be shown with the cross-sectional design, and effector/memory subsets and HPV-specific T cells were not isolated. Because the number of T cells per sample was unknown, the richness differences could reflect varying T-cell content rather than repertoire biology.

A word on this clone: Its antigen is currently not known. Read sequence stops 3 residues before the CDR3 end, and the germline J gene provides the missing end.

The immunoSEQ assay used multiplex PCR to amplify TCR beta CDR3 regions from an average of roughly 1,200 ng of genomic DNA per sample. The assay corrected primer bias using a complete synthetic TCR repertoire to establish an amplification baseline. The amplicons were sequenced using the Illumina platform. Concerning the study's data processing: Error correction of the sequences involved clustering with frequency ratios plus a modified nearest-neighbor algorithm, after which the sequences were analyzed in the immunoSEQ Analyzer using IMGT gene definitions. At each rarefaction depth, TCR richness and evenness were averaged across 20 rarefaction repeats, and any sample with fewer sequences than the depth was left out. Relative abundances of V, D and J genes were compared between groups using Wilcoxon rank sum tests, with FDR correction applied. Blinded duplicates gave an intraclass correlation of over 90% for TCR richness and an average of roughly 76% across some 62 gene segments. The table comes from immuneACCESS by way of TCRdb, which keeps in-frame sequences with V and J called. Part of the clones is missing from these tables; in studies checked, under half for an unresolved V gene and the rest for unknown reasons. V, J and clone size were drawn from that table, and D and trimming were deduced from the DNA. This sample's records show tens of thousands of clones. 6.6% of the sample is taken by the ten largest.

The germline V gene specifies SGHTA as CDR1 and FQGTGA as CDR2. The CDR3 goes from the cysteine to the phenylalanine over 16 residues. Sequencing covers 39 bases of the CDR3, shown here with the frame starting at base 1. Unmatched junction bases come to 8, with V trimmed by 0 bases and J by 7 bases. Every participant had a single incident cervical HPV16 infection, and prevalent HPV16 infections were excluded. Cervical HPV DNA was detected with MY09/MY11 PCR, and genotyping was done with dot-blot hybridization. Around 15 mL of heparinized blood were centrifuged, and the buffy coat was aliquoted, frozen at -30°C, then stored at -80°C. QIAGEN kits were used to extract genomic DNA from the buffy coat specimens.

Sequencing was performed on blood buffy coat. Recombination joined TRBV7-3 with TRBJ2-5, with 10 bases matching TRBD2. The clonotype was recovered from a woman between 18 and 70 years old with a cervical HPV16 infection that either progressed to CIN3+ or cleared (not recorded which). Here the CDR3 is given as CASSLTLSGGASTQYF. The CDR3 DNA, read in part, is TGTGCCAGCAGCTTAACGTTGAGCGGGGGGGCCTCGACC. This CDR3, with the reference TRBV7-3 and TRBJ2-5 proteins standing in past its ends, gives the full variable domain GAGVSQTPSNKVTEKGKYVELRCDPISGHTALYWYRQSLGQGPEFLIYFQGTGAADDSGLPNDRFFAVRPEGSVSTLKIQRTERGDSAVYLCASSLTLSGGASTQYFGPGTRLLVL.